The rows below give T cell receptor beta chains drawn from one sample of a study of blood T cells in healthy people across ages. TCRdb reanalysed the 5' RACE reads using MiXCR and keeps one entry per CDR3 protein. The profile covers over 1,200,000 distinct CDR3 sequences, with approximately 59% appearing a single time and 5% to 7% taken by the ten largest. The sample consisted of blood. The origin of the receptors is a man between 18 and 35 years old in good health. Both conserved end residues are part of each CDR3. D genes are given only for firm matches. A clone size is listed for some rows: how often the clone was seen (once, few, many), or a class if it is expanded.

>TRBV29-1|NA|once|TRBJ2-2
TGCAGCGTTGAAGAGGGGCAGGGTTGGAACACCGGGGAGCTGTTTTTT
CSVEEGQGWNTGELFF
>TRBV29-1|NA|few|TRBJ1-2
TGCAGCGCTGATCGATTAAACTATGGCTACACCTTC
CSADRLNYGYTF
>TRBV7-2|NA|NA|TRBJ1-2
TGTGCCAGCAGCTTAGAACGGGGGTCGGGCTATGGCTACACCTTC
CASSLERGSGYGYTF
>TRBV5-1|NA|NA|TRBJ1-3
TGCGCCAGCAGCTTGGAGGCGCTGACAGACCTCTACGGAAACACCATATATTTT
CASSLEALTDLYGNTIYF
>TRBV7-9|TRBD2|NA|TRBJ2-4
TGTGCCAGCAGCGCCCCGACTAGCGGGGCCAAAAACATTCAGTACTTC
CASSAPTSGAKNIQYF
>TRBV11-2|NA|NA|TRBJ2-6
TGTGCCAGCAGCATCCTCGGACCCAGCACACCCGGGGCCAACGTCCTGACTTTC
CASSILGPSTPGANVLTF
>TRBV9|NA|NA|TRBJ1-2
TGTGCCAGCAGCCCCTCAGGGTGGAGTGGCTACACCTTC
CASSPSGWSGYTF
>TRBV12-3/TRBV12-4|NA|NA|TRBJ1-5
TGTGGCAGCAGTTGGACGGGGCTGGGGAATCAGCCCCAGCATTTT
CGSSWTGLGNQPQHF
>TRBV9|TRBD2|NA|TRBJ2-7
TGTGCCAGCAGCGCCTCTAGCGGGACCACCTACGAGCAGTACTTC
CASSASSGTTYEQYF
>TRBV27|NA|few|TRBJ1-6
TGTGCCAGCAGTTGGGGTAGAGAGGGCTATTCACCCCTCCACTTT
CASSWGREGYSPLHF
>TRBV29-1|NA|NA|TRBJ1-1
TGCAGCGTTGATATGGGGTCCCCTGAAGCTTTCTTT
CSVDMGSPEAFF
>TRBV11-2|TRBD2|NA|TRBJ2-1
TGTGCCAGCAGCCCTTTTGCTAGCGGGAGGCGTAGGAATGAGCAGTTCTTC
CASSPFASGRRRNEQFF
>TRBV4-1|TRBD1|NA|TRBJ1-2
TGCGCCAGCAGACCCACCGGGACAGGGTCTGGCTACACCTTC
CASRPTGTGSGYTF
>TRBV20-1|NA|NA|TRBJ2-3
TGCAGTGCTGAGGGGTCAACTAGCACAGATACGCAGTATTTT
CSAEGSTSTDTQYF